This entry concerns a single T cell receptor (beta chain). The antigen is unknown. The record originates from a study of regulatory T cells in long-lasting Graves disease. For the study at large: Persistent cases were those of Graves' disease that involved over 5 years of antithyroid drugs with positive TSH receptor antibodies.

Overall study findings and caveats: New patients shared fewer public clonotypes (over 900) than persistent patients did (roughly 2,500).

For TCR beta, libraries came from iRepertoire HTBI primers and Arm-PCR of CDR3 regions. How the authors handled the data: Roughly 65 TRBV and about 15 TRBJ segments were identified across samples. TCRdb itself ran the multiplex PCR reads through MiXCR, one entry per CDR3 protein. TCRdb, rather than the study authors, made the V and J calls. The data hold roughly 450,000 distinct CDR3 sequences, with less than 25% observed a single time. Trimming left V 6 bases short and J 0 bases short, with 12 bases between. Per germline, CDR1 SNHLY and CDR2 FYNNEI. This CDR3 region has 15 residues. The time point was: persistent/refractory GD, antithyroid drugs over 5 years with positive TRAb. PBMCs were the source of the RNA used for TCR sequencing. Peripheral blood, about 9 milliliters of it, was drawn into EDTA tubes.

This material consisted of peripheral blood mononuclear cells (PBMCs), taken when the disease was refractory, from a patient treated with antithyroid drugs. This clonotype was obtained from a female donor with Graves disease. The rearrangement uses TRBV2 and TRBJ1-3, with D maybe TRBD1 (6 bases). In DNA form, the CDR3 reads TGTGCCAGCAGGGTAGACAGGATCTCTGGAAACACCATATATTTT. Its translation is CASRVDRISGNTIYF.